This T cell receptor beta chain was recovered during a study of T cell responses to AZD1222 COVID-19 vaccine. Study summary: Analyses pooled second doses at about 4 or about 12 weeks.

There are 15 residues in the CDR3. Per germline, CDR1 GTSNPN and CDR2 SVGIG (reference sequence). V was pared by 5 bases and J by 2 bases, with 9 bases of the junction left unmatched. TCRdb keeps only in-frame clones here, not all; method: immunoSEQ multiplex PCR. The table includes 60,000 to 70,000 clones, approximately 85% detected once. This chain joins TRBV30 and TRBJ1-2; 9 bases fit TRBD1. The material sequenced was peripheral blood, taken on day 0 of AZD1222 vaccination. The clonotype was recovered from an adult in good health. The CDR3 DNA sequence: TGTGCCTGGTCCCGGGACAGGGCTGGAAACTATGGCTACACCTTC. Translation gives CAWSRDRAGNYGYTF.